These T cell receptor beta chains were read from a single sample in a study of blood T cells in healthy people across ages. One entry per CDR3 protein, called by TCRdb with MiXCR from the 5' RACE reads. The table has 660,000 or so distinct CDR3 sequences, roughly 53% seen once. Sequences were obtained from blood. The receptors derive from a man in his sixties in good health. The CDR3 runs from the conserved cysteine through the conserved F or W. A D gene is named only where the DNA matches it firmly. The size entry is marked missing in some rows and otherwise reads once, few, many or a size class.

v_call	clone_size	d_call	j_call	cdr3_aa	cdr3_nt
TRBV12-3/TRBV12-4	-	-	TRBJ2-5	CASSFSGWATQYF	TGTGCCAGCAGTTTTAGCGGATGGGCGACCCAGTACTTC
TRBV10-3	-	-	TRBJ2-3	CAISRDKSTDTQYF	TGTGCCATCAGTCGGGACAAAAGCACAGATACGCAGTATTTT
TRBV3-1	-	-	TRBJ2-5	CASSQVVGGETQYF	TGTGCCAGCAGCCAAGTGGTAGGGGGAGAGACCCAGTACTTC
TRBV3-1	-	-	TRBJ2-7	CASSSTTYEQYF	TGTGCCAGCAGCTCGACAACCTACGAGCAGTACTTC
TRBV15	many	TRBD2	TRBJ2-1	CATSRDLSQLAGDNEQFF	TGTGCCACCAGCAGAGATCTCTCACAACTAGCGGGGGACAATGAGCAGTTCTTC
TRBV4-2	-	-	TRBJ2-3	CASSPSLTSTDTQYF	TGTGCCAGCAGCCCTAGCCTAACTAGTACAGATACGCAGTATTTT
TRBV28	-	TRBD1	TRBJ2-4	CASSLEQGNKNIQYF	TGTGCCAGCAGTTTAGAACAGGGGAACAAAAACATTCAGTACTTC
TRBV10-1	-	-	TRBJ2-4	CASSAHGAKNIQYF	TGCGCCAGCAGTGCTCATGGGGCCAAAAACATTCAGTACTTC
TRBV12-3/TRBV12-4	-	TRBD1	TRBJ1-2	CASSPGTGFVYGYTF	TGTGCCAGCAGTCCTGGGACAGGGTTTGTCTATGGCTACACCTTC
TRBV21-1	once	-	TRBJ1-5	CASPPTTSSNQPQHF	TGTGCCAGCCCTCCGACGACTAGCAGCAATCAGCCCCAGCATTTT
TRBV25-1	-	TRBD1	TRBJ2-1	CASGTRTGAYNEQFF	TGTGCCAGCGGTACTCGGACAGGGGCCTACAATGAGCAGTTCTTC
TRBV29-1	few	-	TRBJ2-1	CSAPRGVGSYNEQFF	TGCAGCGCCCCGAGGGGCGTCGGCTCCTACAATGAGCAGTTCTTC
TRBV11-1	-	-	TRBJ2-3	CASSRRAGTTDTQYF	TGTGCCAGCAGCCGCCGGGCGGGGACCACAGATACGCAGTATTTT
TRBV5-1	-	-	TRBJ1-4	CASSELPSNEKLFF	TGCGCCAGCAGTGAGCTCCCATCTAATGAAAAACTGTTTTTT
TRBV5-6	once	-	TRBJ2-3	CASRTIFKGSTDTQYF	TGTGCCAGCAGGACGATATTCAAGGGAAGCACAGATACGCAGTATTTT
TRBV28	-	TRBD1	TRBJ2-1	CASTLSDRVDNEQFF	TGTGCCAGCACCCTCTCGGACAGGGTCGACAATGAGCAGTTCTTC
TRBV20-1	-	-	TRBJ1-2	CSARVRLGDGYTF	TGCAGCGCTAGAGTCCGGTTGGGGGATGGCTACACCTTC
TRBV20-1	-	TRBD2	TRBJ2-7	CSARKGTSGIYEQYF	TGCAGTGCTAGAAAAGGGACTAGCGGGATCTACGAGCAGTACTTC
TRBV2	-	TRBD2	TRBJ2-7	CASSEVQRGSSYNEQYF	TGTGCCAGCAGTGAAGTCCAGCGGGGGAGCTCCTACAATGAGCAGTACTTC
TRBV29-1	-	-	TRBJ1-2	CSVDGGGVYGYTF	TGCAGCGTTGATGGGGGGGGCGTCTATGGCTACACCTTC
TRBV20-1	-	TRBD1	TRBJ2-3	CSALDRGPTDTQYF	TGCAGTGCTTTAGACAGGGGGCCCACAGATACGCAGTATTTT
TRBV3-1	-	-	TRBJ2-7	CASSHPVSYEQYF	TGTGCCAGCAGCCATCCAGTCTCCTACGAGCAGTACTTC
TRBV29-1	-	-	TRBJ2-1	CSVSGARSYNEQFF	TGCAGCGTTTCAGGGGCCAGGTCCTACAATGAGCAGTTCTTC
TRBV12-3/TRBV12-4	-	-	TRBJ1-2	CASSLASRGYGHTF	TGTGCCAGCAGTTTAGCTTCCCGAGGGTATGGCCACACCTTC
TRBV5-1	-	-	TRBJ2-1	CASSLLTRGDEQFF	TGCGCCAGCAGCTTGCTAACGAGAGGGGATGAGCAGTTCTTC
TRBV5-5	-	-	TRBJ1-5	CASSLVLVTSVSNQPQHF	TGTGCCAGCAGCTTGGTATTGGTTACATCTGTTAGCAATCAGCCCCAGCATTTT
TRBV6-6	-	-	TRBJ1-1	CASSPGQGLTEAFF	TGTGCCAGCAGTCCCGGGCAGGGACTCACTGAAGCTTTCTTT
TRBV6-2/TRBV6-3	-	-	TRBJ2-3	CASKWKGGVSDTQYF	TGTGCCAGCAAATGGAAGGGGGGGGTATCAGATACGCAGTATTTT
TRBV7-9	many	-	TRBJ2-7	CASSFSGYEQYF	TGTGCCAGCAGCTTTTCCGGCTACGAGCAGTACTTC
TRBV6-5	-	TRBD1	TRBJ1-2	CASRTGGLGYGYTF	TGTGCCAGCAGGACAGGGGGCTTGGGCTATGGCTACACCTTC
TRBV7-9	-	-	TRBJ2-1	CASIGQGYNEQFF	TGTGCCAGCATTGGGCAGGGTTACAATGAGCAGTTCTTC
TRBV6-5	-	-	TRBJ2-1	CASSRTVSSYNEQFF	TGTGCCAGCAGTCGGACTGTGAGCTCCTACAATGAGCAGTTCTTC
TRBV21-1	-	-	TRBJ2-5	CASSASTGKEETQYF	TGTGCCAGCAGCGCCTCGACAGGGAAGGAAGAGACCCAGTACTTC
TRBV6-2/TRBV6-3	-	TRBD1	TRBJ1-5	CAIRTGGGPQHF	TGTGCCATTCGGACAGGGGGTGGGCCCCAGCATTTT
TRBV5-1	-	-	TRBJ2-5	CASSSTVLETQYF	TGCGCCAGCAGCTCGACAGTCCTGGAGACCCAGTACTTC
TRBV25-1	-	TRBD1	TRBJ1-6	CASSDRQGSGPPLHF	TGTGCCAGCAGTGACAGACAGGGAAGTGGTCCACCCCTCCACTTT
TRBV6-5	-	TRBD1	TRBJ1-1	CASSYSGNRGRFSEAFF	TGTGCCAGCAGTTACTCAGGGAACAGGGGGCGCTTCTCTGAAGCTTTCTTT
TRBV6-2/TRBV6-3	-	-	TRBJ1-5	CASRPASGLGNQPQHF	TGTGCCAGCCGACCAGCCAGTGGTCTGGGCAATCAGCCCCAGCATTTT
TRBV5-6	once	TRBD2	TRBJ2-3	CASRRHSGGARDTQYF	TGTGCCAGCAGGCGGCATAGCGGGGGGGCAAGAGATACGCAGTATTTT
TRBV7-2	-	-	TRBJ2-1	CASSPGLNEQFF	TGTGCCAGCAGCCCGGGACTTAATGAGCAGTTCTTC
TRBV25-1	-	-	TRBJ2-5	CASSEFTGLGETQYF	TGTGCCAGCAGTGAATTTACTGGGTTGGGAGAGACCCAGTACTTC
TRBV2	few	TRBD1	TRBJ1-4	CASRDRRQTNEKLFF	TGTGCCAGCAGGGACAGGCGCCAAACTAATGAAAAACTGTTTTTT
TRBV10-3	-	-	TRBJ1-1	CAIGSPGTPKEAFF	TGTGCCATCGGGTCCCCCGGGACACCGAAGGAAGCTTTCTTT
TRBV3-1	few	-	TRBJ1-2	CASSHVGSGPNYGYTF	TGTGCCAGCAGCCACGTAGGTTCGGGCCCAAACTATGGCTACACCTTC
TRBV12-3/TRBV12-4	-	TRBD2	TRBJ2-3	CASTLLAGGRGQYF	TGTGCCAGCACCTTACTAGCGGGGGGTCGGGGGCAGTATTTT
TRBV5-1	-	-	TRBJ2-1	CASSLDVREQFF	TGCGCCAGCAGCTTAGACGTAAGGGAGCAGTTCTTC